The clone carrying this T cell receptor (beta chain) was seen a few times. This sample was taken from a study of blood T cell repertoires in COVID-19. The table came from immunoSEQ multiplex PCR; TCRdb's copy has only in-frame clones and leaves some out. The top ten clones hold 3.6% of a sample with 200,000 to 250,000 clones, more than 70% of them seen once. This TCR was recovered from a woman of 80 years or more with acute or convalescent COVID-19. The sample taken for sequencing was peripheral blood.

CDR3: CASSFGEKLFF. In DNA form, the CDR3 reads TGTGCCAGCAGTTTCGGTGAAAAACTGTTTTTT. This chain connects TRBV6-5 to TRBJ1-4; D is unclear. The CDR3 covers 11 residues. CDR1 MNHEY and CDR2 SVGAGI come from the germline V gene. Trimming stripped 4 bases from V and 7 bases from J, with 4 bases between.